This T cell receptor (beta chain) was recorded in a study of OX40 agonist ivuxolimab in advanced cancers. Clones were read by immunoSEQ multiplex PCR, and TCRdb kept only the in-frame ones, dropping some. The sample has nearly 60,000 clones, 75% to 85% seen once. Germline-derived CDR1 and CDR2 are SGHTS and YDEGEE. The ends were cut back, 1 base at V and 1 base at J, with 12 bases in the middle. This CDR3 has 16 residues. The TCR comes from an adult with an advanced solid tumor such as melanoma, head and neck, liver or kidney cancer. This specimen was CD4+ or CD8+ T cells sorted from blood, taken in a trial of the OX40 agonist ivuxolimab. The genes are TRBV5-8 and TRBJ1-5; D is possibly TRBD1 (5 bases). CDR3 amino acids: CASSLRGAASNQPQHF. CDR3 nucleotide sequence: TGTGCCAGCAGCTTGCGAGGGGCAGCCAGCAATCAGCCCCAGCATTTT.